This T cell receptor beta chain was sequenced for a study of siplizumab effects on memory and regulatory T cells. Produced via immunoSEQ multiplex PCR; TCRdb's table is partial and in-frame only. In the table there are tens of thousands of clones, over 80% of which are singletons. This clone has a single count. Antigen: not known. Findings and limits, study-wide: Under siplizumab, an average approximately 69% of mappable alloreactive CD4+ clones were Treg-derived, compared with over 25% in controls. Apparently key alloresponse contributors, naive T cells also seemed more diverse than memory cells.

What was sequenced was memory CD4+ T cells sorted from blood. The source is a human donor in good health.

CDR3 coding DNA: TGTGGCTGTCAGGGGGCGGATGGATCACCCCTCCACTTT. Translating gives CGCQGADGSPLHF. V gene TRBV30 combines with J gene TRBJ1-6; 8 bases line up with TRBD1. The germline V gene encodes CDR1 GTSNPN and CDR2 SVGIG (reference sequence). The length of the CDR3 is 13 residues.